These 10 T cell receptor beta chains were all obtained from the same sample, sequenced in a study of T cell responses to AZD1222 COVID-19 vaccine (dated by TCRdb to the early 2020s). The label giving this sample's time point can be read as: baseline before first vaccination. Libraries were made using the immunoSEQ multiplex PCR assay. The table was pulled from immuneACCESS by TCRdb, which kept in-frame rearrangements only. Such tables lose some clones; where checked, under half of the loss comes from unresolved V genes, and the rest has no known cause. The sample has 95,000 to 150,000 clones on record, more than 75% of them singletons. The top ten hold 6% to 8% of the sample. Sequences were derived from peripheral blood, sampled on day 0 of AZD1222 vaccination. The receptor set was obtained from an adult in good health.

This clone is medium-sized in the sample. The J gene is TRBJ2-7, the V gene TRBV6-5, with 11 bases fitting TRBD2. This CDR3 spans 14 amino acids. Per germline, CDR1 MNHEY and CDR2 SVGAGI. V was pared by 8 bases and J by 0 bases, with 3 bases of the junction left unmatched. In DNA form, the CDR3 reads TGTGCCAGCTGGGGACTAGCGGCCTCCTACGAGCAGTACTTC. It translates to CASWGLAASYEQYF.

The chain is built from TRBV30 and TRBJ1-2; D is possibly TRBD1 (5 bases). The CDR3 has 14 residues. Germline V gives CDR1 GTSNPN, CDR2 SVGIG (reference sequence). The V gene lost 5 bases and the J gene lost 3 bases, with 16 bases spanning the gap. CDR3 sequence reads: CAWGARAPYYGYTF. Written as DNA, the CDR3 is TGTGCCTGGGGGGCTCGGGCGCCTTACTATGGCTACACCTTC.

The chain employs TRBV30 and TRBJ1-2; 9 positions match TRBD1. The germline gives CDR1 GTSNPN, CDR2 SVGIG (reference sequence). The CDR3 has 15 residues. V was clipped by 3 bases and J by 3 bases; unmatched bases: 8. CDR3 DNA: TGTGCCTGGAGGTACGGGACAGGGTCTTACTATGGCTACACCTTC. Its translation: CAWRYGTGSYYGYTF.

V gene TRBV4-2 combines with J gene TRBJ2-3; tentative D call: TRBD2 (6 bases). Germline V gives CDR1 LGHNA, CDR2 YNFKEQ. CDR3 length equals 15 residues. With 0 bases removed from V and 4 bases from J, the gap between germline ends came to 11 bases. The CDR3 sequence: CASSQERQRADTQYF. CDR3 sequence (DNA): TGTGCCAGCAGCCAAGAGAGGCAGCGGGCAGATACGCAGTATTTT.

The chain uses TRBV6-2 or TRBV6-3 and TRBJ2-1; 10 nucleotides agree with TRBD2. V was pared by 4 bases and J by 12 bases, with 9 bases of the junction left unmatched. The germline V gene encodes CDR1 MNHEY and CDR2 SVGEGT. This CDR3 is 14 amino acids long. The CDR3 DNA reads TGTGCCAGCAGTTCTAGCGGGAGTATAAAAGGGCAGTTCTTC. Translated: CASSSSGSIKGQFF.

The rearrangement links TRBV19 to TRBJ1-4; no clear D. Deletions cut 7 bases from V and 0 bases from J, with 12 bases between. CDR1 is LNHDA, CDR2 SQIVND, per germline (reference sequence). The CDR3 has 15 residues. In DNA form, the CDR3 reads TGTGCCAGTATGATCCAGACGGCAACTAATGAAAAACTGTTTTTT. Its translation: CASMIQTATNEKLFF. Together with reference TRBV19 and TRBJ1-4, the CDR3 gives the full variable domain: DGGITQSPKYLFRKEGQNVTLSCEQNLNHDAMYWYRQDPGQGLRLIYYSQIVNDFQKGDIAEGYSVSREKKESFPLTVTSAQKNPTAFYLCASMIQTATNEKLFFGSGTQLSVL.

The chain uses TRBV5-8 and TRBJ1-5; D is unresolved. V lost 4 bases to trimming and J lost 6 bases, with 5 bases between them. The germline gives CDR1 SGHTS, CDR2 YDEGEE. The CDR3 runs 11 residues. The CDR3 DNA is TGTGCCAGCAGCACGGGTCAGCCCCAGCATTTT. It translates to CASSTGQPQHF.

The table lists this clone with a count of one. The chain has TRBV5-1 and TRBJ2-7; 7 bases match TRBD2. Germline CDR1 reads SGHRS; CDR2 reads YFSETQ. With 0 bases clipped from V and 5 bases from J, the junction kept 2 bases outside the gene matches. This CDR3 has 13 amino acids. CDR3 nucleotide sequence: TGCGCCAGCAGCTTGGTAGCGGGCCACGAGCAGTACTTC. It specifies CASSLVAGHEQYF.

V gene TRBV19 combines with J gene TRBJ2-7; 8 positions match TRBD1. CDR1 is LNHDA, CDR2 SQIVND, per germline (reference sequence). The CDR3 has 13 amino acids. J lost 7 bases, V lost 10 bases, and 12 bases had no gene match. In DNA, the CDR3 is TGTGCCACCAGCAACAGGGGGGTCGGGGAGCAGTACTTC. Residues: CATSNRGVGEQYF.

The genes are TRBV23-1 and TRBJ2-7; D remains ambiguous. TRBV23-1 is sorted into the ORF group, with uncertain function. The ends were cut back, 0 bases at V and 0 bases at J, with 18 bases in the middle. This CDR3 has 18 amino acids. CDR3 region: CASSQSRLREVSSYEQYF. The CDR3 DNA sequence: TGCGCCAGCAGTCAATCTCGTCTAAGGGAAGTCAGCTCCTACGAGCAGTACTTC.